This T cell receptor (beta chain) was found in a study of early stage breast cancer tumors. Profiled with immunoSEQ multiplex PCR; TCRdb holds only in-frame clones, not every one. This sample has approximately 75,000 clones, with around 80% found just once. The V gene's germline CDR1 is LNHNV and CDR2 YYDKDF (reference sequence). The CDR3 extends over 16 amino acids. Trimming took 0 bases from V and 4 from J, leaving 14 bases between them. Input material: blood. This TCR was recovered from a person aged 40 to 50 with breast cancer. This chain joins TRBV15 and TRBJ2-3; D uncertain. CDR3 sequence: CATSRDRSKGADTQYF. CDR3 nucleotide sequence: TGTGCCACCAGCAGAGATCGGAGCAAGGGCGCAGATACGCAGTATTTT.